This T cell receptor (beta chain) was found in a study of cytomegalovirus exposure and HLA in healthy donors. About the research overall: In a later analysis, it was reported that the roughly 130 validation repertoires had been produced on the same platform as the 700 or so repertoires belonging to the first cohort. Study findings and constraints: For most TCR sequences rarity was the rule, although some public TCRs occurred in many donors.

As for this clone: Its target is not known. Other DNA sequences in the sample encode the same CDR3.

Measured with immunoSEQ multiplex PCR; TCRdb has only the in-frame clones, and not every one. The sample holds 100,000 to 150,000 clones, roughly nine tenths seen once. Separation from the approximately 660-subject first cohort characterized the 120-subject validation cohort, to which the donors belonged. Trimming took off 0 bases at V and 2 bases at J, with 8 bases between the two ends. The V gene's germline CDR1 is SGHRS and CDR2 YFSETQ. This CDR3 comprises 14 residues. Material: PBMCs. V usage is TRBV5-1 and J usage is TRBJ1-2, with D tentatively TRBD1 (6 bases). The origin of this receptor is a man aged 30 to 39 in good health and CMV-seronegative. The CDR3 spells CASSLGDRNYGYTF. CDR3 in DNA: TGCGCCAGCAGCTTGGGTGACAGGAACTATGGCTACACCTTC. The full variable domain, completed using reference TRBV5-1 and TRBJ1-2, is KAGVTQTPRYLIKTRGQQVTLSCSPISGHRSVSWYQQTPGQGLQFLFEYFSETQRNKGNFPGRFSGRQFSNSRSEMNVSTLELGDSALYLCASSLGDRNYGYTFGSGTRLTVV.